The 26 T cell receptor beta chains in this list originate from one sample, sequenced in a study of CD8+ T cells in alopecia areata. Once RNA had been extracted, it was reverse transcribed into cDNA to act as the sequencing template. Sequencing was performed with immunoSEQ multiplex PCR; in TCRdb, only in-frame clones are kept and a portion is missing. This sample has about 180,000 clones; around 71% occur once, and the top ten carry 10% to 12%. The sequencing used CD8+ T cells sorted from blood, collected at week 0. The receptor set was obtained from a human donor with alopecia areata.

The DNA of the CDR3 is TGCGCCAGCAGCCAAGGGAGGTTACAAGATACGCAGTATTTT. It encodes CASSQGRLQDTQYF. The rearrangement links TRBV4-1 to TRBJ2-3; D is perhaps TRBD2 (5 bases). V was cut by 1 base and J by 5 bases, with 10 bases left in between. The CDR3 has 14 amino acids. Germline CDR1 reads MGHRA; CDR2 reads YSYEKL.

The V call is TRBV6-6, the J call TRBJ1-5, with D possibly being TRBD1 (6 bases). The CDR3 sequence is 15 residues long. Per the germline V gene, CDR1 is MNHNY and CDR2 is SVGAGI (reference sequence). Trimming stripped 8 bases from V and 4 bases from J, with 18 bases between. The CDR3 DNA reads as TGTGCCAGCTCCGAGGTGGACAGCTCGAATCAGCCCCAGCATTTT. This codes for CASSEVDSSNQPQHF.

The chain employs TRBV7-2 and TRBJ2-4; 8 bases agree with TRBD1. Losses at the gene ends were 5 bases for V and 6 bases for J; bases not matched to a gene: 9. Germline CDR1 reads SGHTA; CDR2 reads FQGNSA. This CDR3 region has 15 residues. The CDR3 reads CASSLNPRGLNIQYF. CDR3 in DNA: TGTGCCAGCAGCCTGAATCCCAGGGGGCTAAACATTCAGTACTTC.

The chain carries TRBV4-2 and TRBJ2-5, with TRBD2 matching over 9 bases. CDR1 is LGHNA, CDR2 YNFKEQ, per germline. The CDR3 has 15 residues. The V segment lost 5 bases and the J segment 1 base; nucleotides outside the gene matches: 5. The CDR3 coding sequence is TGTGCCAGCAGCGTTAGCGGGGGCCCCCAAGAGACCCAGTACTTC. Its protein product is CASSVSGGPQETQYF.

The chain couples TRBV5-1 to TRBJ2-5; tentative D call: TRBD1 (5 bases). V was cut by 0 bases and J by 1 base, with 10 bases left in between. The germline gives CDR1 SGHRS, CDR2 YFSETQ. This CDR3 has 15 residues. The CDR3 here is CASSLARAIQETQYF. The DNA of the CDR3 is TGCGCCAGCAGCTTGGCCAGGGCGATCCAAGAGACCCAGTACTTC.

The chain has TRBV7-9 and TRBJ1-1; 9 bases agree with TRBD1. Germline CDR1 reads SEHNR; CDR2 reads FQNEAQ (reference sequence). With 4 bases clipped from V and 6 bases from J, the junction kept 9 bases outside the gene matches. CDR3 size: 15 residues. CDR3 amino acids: CASSSTLQGAPEAFF. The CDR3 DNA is TGTGCCAGCAGCTCTACTCTACAGGGGGCCCCTGAAGCTTTCTTT.

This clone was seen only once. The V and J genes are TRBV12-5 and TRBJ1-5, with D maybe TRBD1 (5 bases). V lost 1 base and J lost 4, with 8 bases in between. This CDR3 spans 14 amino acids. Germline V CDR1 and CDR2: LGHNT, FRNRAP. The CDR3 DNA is TGTGCTAGTGGTTTGGCAGGGTATAATCAGCCCCAGCATTTT. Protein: CASGLAGYNQPQHF.

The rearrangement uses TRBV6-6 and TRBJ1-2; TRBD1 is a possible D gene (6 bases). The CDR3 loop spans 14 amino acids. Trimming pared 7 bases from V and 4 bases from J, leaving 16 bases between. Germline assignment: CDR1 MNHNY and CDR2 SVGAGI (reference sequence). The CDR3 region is CASTKTGPLYGYTF. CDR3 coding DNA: TGTGCCAGCACCAAAACAGGGCCGCTCTATGGCTACACCTTC.

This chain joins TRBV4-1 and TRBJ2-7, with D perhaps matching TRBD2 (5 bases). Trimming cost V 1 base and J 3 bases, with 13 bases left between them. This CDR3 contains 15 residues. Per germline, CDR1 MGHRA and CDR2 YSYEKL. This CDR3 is CASSQGFGVIYEQYF. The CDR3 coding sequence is TGCGCCAGCAGCCAAGGTTTCGGGGTAATCTACGAGCAGTACTTC.

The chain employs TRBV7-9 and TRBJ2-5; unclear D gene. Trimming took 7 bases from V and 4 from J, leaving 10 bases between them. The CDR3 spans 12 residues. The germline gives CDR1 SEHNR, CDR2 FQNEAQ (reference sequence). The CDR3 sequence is CASTPIVETQYF. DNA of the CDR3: TGTGCCAGCACCCCAATTGTAGAGACCCAGTACTTC.

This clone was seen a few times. CDR3 loop: CASSQPLGMNTEAFF. CDR3 nucleotide sequence: TGTGCCAGCAGCCAGCCCCTGGGGATGAACACTGAAGCTTTCTTT. V usage is TRBV6-6 and J usage is TRBJ1-1; D gene ambiguous. The germline CDR1 and CDR2 sequences are MNHNY and SVGAGI (reference sequence). The V gene lost 6 bases and the J gene lost 0 bases, with 14 bases spanning the gap. The CDR3 is 15 residues long.

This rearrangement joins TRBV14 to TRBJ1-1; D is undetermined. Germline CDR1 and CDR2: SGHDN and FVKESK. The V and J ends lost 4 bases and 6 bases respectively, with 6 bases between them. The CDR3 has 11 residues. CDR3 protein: CASSRFAEAFF. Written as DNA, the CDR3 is TGTGCCAGCAGCCGATTCGCTGAAGCTTTCTTT.

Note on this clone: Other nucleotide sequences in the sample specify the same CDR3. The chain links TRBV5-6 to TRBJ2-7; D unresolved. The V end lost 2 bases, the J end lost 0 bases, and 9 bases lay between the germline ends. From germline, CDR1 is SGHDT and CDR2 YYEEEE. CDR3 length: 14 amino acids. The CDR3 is CASSFGGSSYEQYF. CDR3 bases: TGTGCCAGCAGCTTTGGCGGTAGCTCCTACGAGCAGTACTTC.

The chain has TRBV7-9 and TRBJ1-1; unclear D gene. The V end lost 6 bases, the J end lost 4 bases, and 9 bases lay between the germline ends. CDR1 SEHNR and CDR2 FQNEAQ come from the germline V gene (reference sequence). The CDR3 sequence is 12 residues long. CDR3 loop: CASSISITEAFF. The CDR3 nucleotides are TGTGCCAGCAGTATCAGCATCACTGAAGCTTTCTTT.

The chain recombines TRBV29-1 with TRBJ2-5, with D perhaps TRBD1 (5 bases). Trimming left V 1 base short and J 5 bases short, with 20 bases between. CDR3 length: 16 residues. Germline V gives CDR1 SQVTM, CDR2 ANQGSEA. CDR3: CSVEGDDQGVRETQYF. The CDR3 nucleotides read TGCAGCGTTGAAGGCGACGATCAGGGCGTTAGGGAGACCCAGTACTTC.

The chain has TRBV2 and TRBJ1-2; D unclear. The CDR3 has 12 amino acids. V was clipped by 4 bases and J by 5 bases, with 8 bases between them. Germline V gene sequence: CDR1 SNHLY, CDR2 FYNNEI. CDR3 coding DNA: TGTGCCAGCAGTGGCATGTCGTATGGCTACACCTTC. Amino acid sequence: CASSGMSYGYTF.

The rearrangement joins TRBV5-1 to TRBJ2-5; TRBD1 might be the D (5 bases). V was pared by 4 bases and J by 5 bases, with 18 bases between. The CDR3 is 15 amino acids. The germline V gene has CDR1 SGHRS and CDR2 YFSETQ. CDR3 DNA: TGCGCCAGCAGCATCGGACAACCCCCCAGGGAGACCCAGTACTTC. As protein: CASSIGQPPRETQYF.

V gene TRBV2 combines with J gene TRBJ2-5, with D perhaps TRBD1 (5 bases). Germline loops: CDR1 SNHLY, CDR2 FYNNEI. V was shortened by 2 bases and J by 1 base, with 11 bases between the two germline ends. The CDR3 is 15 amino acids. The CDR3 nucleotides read TGTGCCAGCAGTGAACTCTTACAGGTCCAAGAGACCCAGTACTTC. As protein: CASSELLQVQETQYF. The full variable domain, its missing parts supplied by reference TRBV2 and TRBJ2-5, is EPEVTQTPSHQVTQMGQEVILRCVPISNHLYFYWYRQILGQKVEFLVSFYNNEISEKSEIFDDQFSVERPDGSNFTLKIRSTKLEDSAMYFCASSELLQVQETQYFGPGTRLLVL.

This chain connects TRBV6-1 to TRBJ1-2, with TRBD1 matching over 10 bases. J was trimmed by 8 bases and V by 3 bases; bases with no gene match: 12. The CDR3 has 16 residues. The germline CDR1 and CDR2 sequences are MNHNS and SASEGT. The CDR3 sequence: CASSENRQGAGDGYTF. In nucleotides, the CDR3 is TGTGCCAGCAGTGAGAATAGACAGGGGGCCGGAGACGGCTACACCTTC.

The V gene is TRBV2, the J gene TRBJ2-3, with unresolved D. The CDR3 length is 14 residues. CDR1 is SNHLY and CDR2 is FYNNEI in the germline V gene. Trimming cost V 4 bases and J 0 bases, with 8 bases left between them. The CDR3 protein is CASSGAYSTDTQYF. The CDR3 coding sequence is TGTGCCAGCAGTGGGGCCTATAGCACAGATACGCAGTATTTT.

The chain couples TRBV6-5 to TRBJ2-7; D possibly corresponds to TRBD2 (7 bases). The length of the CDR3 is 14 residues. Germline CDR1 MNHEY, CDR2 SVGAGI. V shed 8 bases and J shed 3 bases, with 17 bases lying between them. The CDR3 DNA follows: TGTGCCAGCTCTTACGGGGGAGGGGGCTACGAGCAGTACTTC. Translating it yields CASSYGGGGYEQYF.

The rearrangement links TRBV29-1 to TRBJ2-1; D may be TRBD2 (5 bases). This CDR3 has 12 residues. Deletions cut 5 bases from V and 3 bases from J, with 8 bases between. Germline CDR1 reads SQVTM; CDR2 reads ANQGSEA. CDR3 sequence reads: CSVIGSYNEQFF. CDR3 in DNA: TGCAGCGTTATTGGGAGCTACAATGAGCAGTTCTTC.

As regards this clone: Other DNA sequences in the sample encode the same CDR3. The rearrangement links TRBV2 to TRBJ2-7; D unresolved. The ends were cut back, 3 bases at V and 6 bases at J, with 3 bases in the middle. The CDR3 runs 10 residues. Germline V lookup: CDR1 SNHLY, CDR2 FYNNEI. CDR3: CASSEAEQYF. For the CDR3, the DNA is TGTGCCAGCAGTGAGGCCGAGCAGTACTTC.

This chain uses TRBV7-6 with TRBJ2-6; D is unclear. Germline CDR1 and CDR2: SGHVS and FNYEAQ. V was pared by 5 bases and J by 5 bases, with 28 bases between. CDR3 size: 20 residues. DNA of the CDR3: TGTGCCAGCAGCCCACGACATACGTCGTCGTTTGCTCGGAGGGCCAACGTCCTGACTTTC. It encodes CASSPRHTSSFARRANVLTF.

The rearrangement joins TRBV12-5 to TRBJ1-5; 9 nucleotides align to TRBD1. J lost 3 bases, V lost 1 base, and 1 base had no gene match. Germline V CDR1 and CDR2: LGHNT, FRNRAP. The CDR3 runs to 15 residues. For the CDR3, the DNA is TGTGCTAGTGGTTTGGGGACAGGGGTCAATCAGCCCCAGCATTTT. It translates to CASGLGTGVNQPQHF.

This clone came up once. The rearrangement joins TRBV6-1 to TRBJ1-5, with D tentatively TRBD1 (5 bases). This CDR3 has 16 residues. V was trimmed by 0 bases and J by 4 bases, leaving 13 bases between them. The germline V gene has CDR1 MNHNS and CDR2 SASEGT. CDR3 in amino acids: CASSEALSQGNQPQHF. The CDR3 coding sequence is TGTGCCAGCAGTGAAGCATTAAGCCAGGGTAATCAGCCCCAGCATTTT.